One and the same sample provided the 23 T cell receptor beta chains below, sequenced in a study of T cells in localized non-small cell lung cancer. Method: immunoSEQ multiplex PCR; TCRdb's copy keeps in-frame clones and lacks some. The sample records 70,000 or so clones, around 84% being singletons. Sequencing used peripheral blood, obtained before any cancer treatment. Receptor source: a female donor of 60 years or more with stage I lung adenocarcinoma.

This clone occurred a few times. The chain recombines TRBV5-5 with TRBJ1-2; unclear D gene. Trimming stripped 2 bases from V and 8 bases from J, with 13 bases between. CDR1 SGHKS and CDR2 YYEKEE come from the germline V gene (reference sequence). The CDR3 runs to 13 residues. The CDR3 nucleotides read TGTGCCAGCAGCTTAACCCAAGTGGGAGGCTACACCTTC. Its translation is CASSLTQVGGYTF.

This chain connects TRBV4-3 to TRBJ2-3, with 9 bases fitting TRBD1. Germline loops: CDR1 LGHNA, CDR2 YSLEER. The CDR3 is 15 amino acids. The V gene end was trimmed by 5 bases and the J gene end by 2 bases; junction bases not matched to a gene: 5. The CDR3: CASSLQGALTDTQYF. CDR3 nucleotides: TGCGCCAGCAGCTTACAGGGGGCCCTCACAGATACGCAGTATTTT.

This clone occurred once. The rearrangement joins TRBV18 to TRBJ2-6; TRBD1 aligns across 9 bases. Trimming at V came to 2 bases and at J to 4 bases, leaving 3 bases not matched to a gene. The CDR3 loop spans 16 amino acids. The germline V gene has CDR1 KGHSH and CDR2 LQKENI. The CDR3 reads CASSPNRGPGANVLTF. In DNA, the CDR3 is TGTGCCAGCTCACCAAACAGGGGGCCCGGGGCCAACGTCCTGACTTTC.

The chain uses TRBV19 and TRBJ1-4; unclear D gene. V lost 0 bases to trimming and J lost 6 bases, with 5 bases between them. CDR1 is LNHDA, CDR2 SQIVND, per germline (reference sequence). The CDR3 covers 13 residues. The CDR3 loop reads CASSIDRDEKLFF. The CDR3 DNA reads as TGTGCCAGTAGTATAGACAGAGATGAAAAACTGTTTTTT.

The rearrangement joins TRBV10-3 to TRBJ1-1; tentatively, D is TRBD1 (6 bases). CDR1 is ENHRY and CDR2 is SYGVKD in the germline V gene. This CDR3 has 13 amino acids. The ends were cut back, 2 bases at V and 6 bases at J, with 10 bases in the middle. The chain's CDR3 is CAISEDRTAEAFF. CDR3 nucleotide sequence: TGTGCCATCAGTGAGGACAGGACCGCTGAAGCTTTCTTT.

This clone was picked up one time. The gene calls are TRBV2 and TRBJ1-6; no clear D gene. The germline V gene encodes CDR1 SNHLY and CDR2 FYNNEI. The CDR3 spans 15 residues. The V gene lost 6 bases and the J gene lost 5 bases, with 14 bases spanning the gap. The CDR3 DNA reads as TGTGCCAGCAGCCAAGGACCTACCGATAATTCACCCCTCCACTTT. It yields the protein CASSQGPTDNSPLHF.

This chain uses TRBV6-6 with TRBJ2-5; 14 bases align to TRBD2. CDR1 and CDR2 (germline): MNHNY, SVGAGI (reference sequence). CDR3 length equals 14 residues. V lost 5 bases and J lost 7; bases outside the gene matches: 3. In DNA, the CDR3 is TGTGCCAGCAGTCCCGGGACTAGCGGGGGGACCCAGTACTTC. This gives the protein CASSPGTSGGTQYF.

The gene calls are TRBV5-5 and TRBJ1-3; D is uncertain. The germline V and J ends were trimmed by 4 bases and 0 bases, with 8 bases remaining between them. From germline, CDR1 is SGHKS and CDR2 YYEKEE (reference sequence). The CDR3 runs 14 residues. CDR3 amino acids: CASSLESSGNTIYF. In nucleotides, the CDR3 is TGTGCCAGCAGCCTGGAGAGCTCTGGAAACACCATATATTTT.

The gene calls are TRBV11-3 and TRBJ2-7; D not certain. The CDR3 totals 13 residues. Trimming removed 7 bases from V and 2 bases from J, with 12 bases in between. In germline, CDR1 is SGHNT, CDR2 YENEEA. The CDR3 spells CASTGDLPYEQYF. Here the CDR3 DNA reads TGTGCCAGCACGGGCGACCTTCCCTACGAGCAGTACTTC.

This clone has only a few counts. The J gene is TRBJ1-5, the V gene TRBV5-1; D is uncertain. V was shortened by 0 bases and J by 5 bases, with 6 bases between the two germline ends. The CDR3 consists of 13 residues. Germline V CDR1 and CDR2: SGHRS, YFSETQ. The CDR3 loop reads CASSLALDQPQHF. In nucleotides, the CDR3 is TGCGCCAGCAGCTTGGCCTTGGATCAGCCCCAGCATTTT.

This sequence joins TRBV5-1 and TRBJ2-7, with 11 bases identical to TRBD1. The CDR3 totals 16 residues. The V gene's germline CDR1 is SGHRS and CDR2 YFSETQ. V shed 3 bases, J shed 5 bases, and the junction held 10 bases outside the gene matches. CDR3 protein: CASSSFAGTGGHEQYF. The DNA for the CDR3 is TGCGCCAGCAGCTCATTCGCCGGGACAGGGGGACACGAGCAGTACTTC.

CDR3 sequence reads: CASRDSTEAFF. Here the CDR3 DNA reads TGTGCCAGCCGGGATTCGACTGAAGCTTTCTTT. The chain has TRBV6-5 and TRBJ1-1; D not resolved. V dropped 8 bases and J dropped 5 bases, with 9 bases sitting between them. CDR3 length: 11 amino acids. Per germline, CDR1 MNHEY and CDR2 SVGAGI.

The chain combines TRBV6-5 with TRBJ2-7; D remains ambiguous. This CDR3 region has 10 residues. Per the germline V gene, CDR1 is MNHEY and CDR2 is SVGAGI. With 4 bases removed from V and 9 bases from J, the gap between germline ends came to 7 bases. Here the CDR3 reads CASSSKSQYF. The CDR3 DNA reads TGTGCCAGCAGTTCAAAGTCGCAGTACTTC.

V gene TRBV4-2 combines with J gene TRBJ2-5, with 13 bases matching TRBD2. The junction had 13 bases not matched to a gene; V was cut back by 2 bases and J by 4 bases. Germline CDR1 LGHNA, CDR2 YNFKEQ. The CDR3 is made up of 19 amino acids. The CDR3 bases are TGTGCCAGCAGCCAACTATCATCACTAGCGGGGGGGCTGAGAGAGACCCAGTACTTC. Its translation: CASSQLSSLAGGLRETQYF.

The chain uses TRBV10-3 and TRBJ2-3; 11 nucleotides agree with TRBD2. The length of the CDR3 is 17 residues. The germline V gene has CDR1 ENHRY and CDR2 SYGVKD. Unmatched junction bases numbered 12, after V lost 6 bases and J lost 4 bases. CDR3 loop: CAIRGEPGTSGSDTQYF. CDR3 DNA sequence: TGTGCCATCAGGGGGGAACCCGGGACTAGCGGCTCAGATACGCAGTATTTT.

The gene calls are TRBV19 and TRBJ2-5; TRBD2 matches at 10 bases. The CDR3 runs to 14 residues. The V gene's germline CDR1 is LNHDA and CDR2 SQIVND (reference sequence). Trimming cost V 3 bases and J 9 bases; bases outside gene matches: 7. This CDR3 is CASSMSSGGRPQYF. CDR3 bases: TGTGCCAGTAGTATGTCTAGCGGGGGACGTCCCCAGTACTTC.

The genes are TRBV11-1 and TRBJ2-5, with 10 nucleotides matching TRBD1. In germline, CDR1 is SGHAT, CDR2 FQDESV (reference sequence). The CDR3 length is 13 residues. Trimming at V came to 4 bases and at J to 7 bases, leaving 3 bases not matched to a gene. CDR3 in amino acids: CASSWRDRGTQYF. DNA for the CDR3: TGTGCCAGCAGCTGGCGGGACAGGGGGACCCAGTACTTC.

The chain recombines TRBV29-1 with TRBJ1-1; perhaps TRBD1 as D (5 bases). From germline, CDR1 is SQVTM and CDR2 ANQGSEA. The ends were cut back, 3 bases at V and 5 bases at J, with 10 bases in the middle. This CDR3 is built from 12 residues. CDR3 coding DNA: TGCAGCGTTGACAGCAGGGAGACTGAAGCTTTCTTT. It is translated as CSVDSRETEAFF.

V gene TRBV14 combines with J gene TRBJ1-1, with D possibly matching TRBD1 (6 bases). Germline V gives CDR1 SGHDN, CDR2 FVKESK. Trimming cost V 4 bases and J 7 bases, with 16 bases left between them. CDR3 length equals 14 residues. The CDR3, as DNA: TGTGCCAGCAGCCTTAACAGGGCCTCCATTGAAGCTTTCTTT. It translates to CASSLNRASIEAFF. The whole variable domain, remainder taken from reference TRBV14 and TRBJ1-1, is EAGVTQFPSHSVIEKGQTVTLRCDPISGHDNLYWYRRVMGKEIKFLLHFVKESKQDESGMPNNRFLAERTGGTYSTLKVQPAELEDSGVYFCASSLNRASIEAFFGQGTRLTVV.

The chain employs TRBV7-9 and TRBJ2-7, with 8 bases lining up with TRBD2. CDR1 SEHNR and CDR2 FQNEAQ come from the germline V gene (reference sequence). V was clipped by 4 bases and J by 3 bases; unmatched bases: 8. The CDR3 is made up of 15 amino acids. Here the CDR3 DNA reads TGTGCCAGCAGCTCCCAGCGGGAGAGGTACTACGAGCAGTACTTC. It specifies CASSSQRERYYEQYF.

The CDR3 spells CASSEFSNTGELFF. Written as DNA, the CDR3 is TGCGCCAGCAGCGAATTTTCGAACACCGGGGAGCTGTTTTTT. The chain joins TRBV5-1 to TRBJ2-2; no clear D. Trimming removed 4 bases at V and 0 bases at J, with 7 bases between. Germline V CDR1 and CDR2: SGHRS, YFSETQ. The CDR3 contains 14 residues. Full variable domain (rest looked up from reference TRBV5-1 and TRBJ2-2): KAGVTQTPRYLIKTRGQQVTLSCSPISGHRSVSWYQQTPGQGLQFLFEYFSETQRNKGNFPGRFSGRQFSNSRSEMNVSTLELGDSALYLCASSEFSNTGELFFGEGSRLTVL.

CDR3 nucleotides: TGTGCCAGTAGACGAGGACAGGCGAACTCTGGGGCCAACGTCCTGACTTTC. Protein: CASRRGQANSGANVLTF. The J gene is TRBJ2-6, the V gene TRBV19; 7 bases fit TRBD1. V lost 6 bases to trimming and J lost 0 bases; unmatched junction nucleotides: 8. Germline CDR1 reads LNHDA; CDR2 reads SQIVND (reference sequence). CDR3 length: 17 amino acids.

This clone was detected once. This chain joins TRBV5-1 and TRBJ2-3; a weak D match, TRBD2 (6 bases). This CDR3 has 17 residues. Germline V gene data show CDR1 as SGHRS and CDR2 as YFSETQ. V was pared by 4 bases and J by 2 bases, with 20 bases between. The CDR3 region is CASSLGSSSAFTDTQYF. The CDR3 DNA reads TGCGCCAGCAGCCTTGGGTCTTCTAGCGCCTTCACAGATACGCAGTATTTT.